The next 18 T cell receptor beta chains were all read from a single sample in a study of T cell responses to AZD1222 COVID-19 vaccine (dated by TCRdb to the early 2020s). Interpreted using the paper, the time point label stands for: baseline before first vaccination. Receptors were amplified or captured by the immunoSEQ multiplex PCR assay. TCRdb retrieved this table from immuneACCESS and kept in-frame rearrangements only. Not all clones are present; in checked studies, unresolved V genes account for under half, and no reason is known for the remainder. The sample has over 100,000 clones on record, approximately 89% of them singletons. Of the sample, under 5.5% is held by the ten largest clones. Specimen: peripheral blood, collected on day 0 of AZD1222 vaccination. The receptors were sampled from an adult in good health.

V and J are TRBV19 and TRBJ1-6; D is possibly TRBD1 (6 bases). The length of the CDR3 is 15 residues. Trimming stripped 1 base from V and 10 bases from J, with 14 bases between. The germline CDR1 and CDR2 sequences are LNHDA and SQIVND (reference sequence). CDR3 bases: TGTGCCAGTAGTATAGGCGGGGGCGTTGGGTCACCCCTCCACTTT. Amino acids: CASSIGGGVGSPLHF.

This chain joins TRBV19 and TRBJ1-5; 7 bases match TRBD1. Germline-derived CDR1 and CDR2 are LNHDA and SQIVND (reference sequence). The CDR3 loop spans 15 amino acids. V gave up 5 bases and J gave up 0 bases; unmatched junction bases: 4. The CDR3 sequence is CASSGQGVSNQPQHF. In DNA, the CDR3 is TGTGCCAGTAGTGGGCAGGGGGTTAGCAATCAGCCCCAGCATTTT.

The chain recombines TRBV19 with TRBJ2-5, with 12 bases aligning to TRBD1. The V segment lost 6 bases and the J segment 5 bases; nucleotides outside the gene matches: 7. The germline CDR1 and CDR2 sequences are LNHDA and SQIVND (reference sequence). CDR3 length: 15 amino acids. Written as DNA, the CDR3 is TGTGCCAGTAGCTCCGGGACAGGGGGCGGGGAGACCCAGTACTTC. Amino acid sequence: CASSSGTGGGETQYF.

The V and J genes are TRBV19 and TRBJ1-5, with a possible D match to TRBD1 (6 bases). V was clipped by 4 bases and J by 0 bases, with 10 bases between them. Germline-derived CDR1 and CDR2 are LNHDA and SQIVND (reference sequence). CDR3 size: 15 residues. The CDR3 is CASSTGTNSNQPQHF. The CDR3 nucleotides are TGTGCCAGTAGTACCGGGACAAATAGCAATCAGCCCCAGCATTTT.

This clone was detected only once. V usage is TRBV2 and J usage is TRBJ1-2, with a tentative D call TRBD1 (5 bases). The CDR3 spans 15 residues. CDR1 is SNHLY and CDR2 is FYNNEI in the germline V gene. V lost 8 bases and J lost 0, with 16 bases in between. CDR3 amino acids: CASSPGTLPNYGYTF. The CDR3 nucleotides read TGTGCCAGCTCACCTGGGACCCTTCCTAACTATGGCTACACCTTC.

The J gene is TRBJ2-1, the V gene TRBV14; unclear D gene. Germline values: CDR1 SGHDN, CDR2 FVKESK. Trimming removed 5 bases from V and 0 bases from J, with 11 bases in between. The CDR3 loop spans 15 amino acids. In nucleotides, the CDR3 is TGTGCCAGCAGCTATAGCTTAGTCTCCTACAATGAGCAGTTCTTC. It codes for CASSYSLVSYNEQFF.

The chain uses TRBV19 and TRBJ1-5; 7 bases agree with TRBD1. Per the germline V gene, CDR1 is LNHDA and CDR2 is SQIVND (reference sequence). The junction had 6 bases not matched to a gene; V was cut back by 2 bases and J by 5 bases. The length of the CDR3 is 15 residues. The CDR3 region is CASSIRGPSDQPQHF. The CDR3 DNA follows: TGTGCCAGTAGTATAAGGGGGCCTTCGGATCAGCCCCAGCATTTT.

This chain uses TRBV11-3 with TRBJ2-1, with 11 bases aligning to TRBD2. The CDR3 is made up of 17 amino acids. V was clipped by 5 bases and J by 6 bases; unmatched bases: 12. The germline CDR1 and CDR2 sequences are SGHNT and YENEEA. Here the CDR3 reads CASSPRPGLAVSNEQFF. CDR3 sequence (DNA): TGTGCCAGCAGCCCTAGACCGGGACTAGCGGTGTCCAATGAGCAGTTCTTC. The whole variable domain, filled in from reference TRBV11-3 and TRBJ2-1, reads EAGVVQSPRYKIIEKKQPVAFWCNPISGHNTLYWYLQNLGQGPELLIRYENEEAVDDSQLPKDRFSAERLKGVDSTLKIQPAELGDSAVYLCASSPRPGLAVSNEQFFGPGTRLTVL.

J is TRBJ2-7 and V is TRBV6-5; D possibly matches TRBD1 or TRBD2 (6 bases each). Germline CDR1 MNHEY, CDR2 SVGAGI. The CDR3 consists of 15 residues. The V end lost 4 bases, the J end lost 4 bases, and 17 bases lay between the germline ends. The DNA of the CDR3 is TGTGCCAGCAGTTGGGGGGACACCGGAGGATACGAGCAGTACTTC. This encodes CASSWGDTGGYEQYF.

Concerning this clone itself: The sample holds other DNA sequences that translate to the same CDR3. The chain recombines TRBV27 with TRBJ1-1; the D gene is possibly TRBD1 (5 bases). Germline V gives CDR1 MNHEY, CDR2 SMNVEV (reference sequence). The CDR3 totals 12 residues. Trimming pared 4 bases from V and 4 bases from J, leaving 7 bases between. The CDR3 coding sequence is TGTGCCAGCAGTTCGGGGGGCACTGAAGCTTTCTTT. Its translation is CASSSGGTEAFF.

The chain is built from TRBV6-5 and TRBJ1-1; weak D call: TRBD1 (5 bases). V was cut by 2 bases and J by 5 bases, with 18 bases left in between. CDR3 size: 16 residues. In germline, CDR1 is MNHEY, CDR2 SVGAGI. CDR3 loop: CASSYVVRVGGTEAFF. Here the CDR3 DNA reads TGTGCCAGCAGTTACGTCGTCAGGGTTGGGGGGACTGAAGCTTTCTTT.

The J gene is TRBJ2-7, the V gene TRBV19; possible D gene TRBD2, 5 bases. Germline CDR1 LNHDA, CDR2 SQIVND (reference sequence). The CDR3 length is 15 residues. V lost 7 bases, J lost 3 bases, and 19 bases lay in between. Here the CDR3 reads CASTYIFGRIYEQYF. CDR3 nucleotides: TGTGCCAGTACCTATATCTTTGGGAGAATCTACGAGCAGTACTTC.

The chain carries TRBV19 and TRBJ1-4; D is undetermined. This CDR3 region has 17 residues. Per the germline V gene, CDR1 is LNHDA and CDR2 is SQIVND (reference sequence). V shed 2 bases and J shed 2 bases, with 15 bases lying between them. This CDR3 is CASSISGTSKTNEKLFF. CDR3 bases: TGTGCCAGTAGTATATCGGGAACTAGCAAGACTAATGAAAAACTGTTTTTT.

The CDR3 DNA follows: TGTGCCAGCAGCCATAGTGCCGGGACAGGGGGCCCGTCCTACGAGCAGTACTTC. This encodes CASSHSAGTGGPSYEQYF. This chain uses TRBV3-1 (or the pseudogene TRBV3-2) with TRBJ2-7; 12 bases match TRBD1. J was trimmed by 1 base and V by 3 bases; bases with no gene match: 10. This CDR3 is built from 18 residues. The germline CDR1 and CDR2 sequences are LGHDT and YNNKEL (reference sequence).

This clone was found a few times. The chain couples TRBV7-2 to TRBJ2-1; TRBD1 agrees at 7 bases. Germline lookup yields CDR1 SGHTA and CDR2 FQGNSA. V lost 2 bases, J lost 8 bases, and 3 bases stayed unmatched. This CDR3 is built from 13 residues. CDR3 sequence reads: CASSLRGGDEQFF. DNA for the CDR3: TGTGCCAGCAGCTTAAGAGGGGGCGATGAGCAGTTCTTC.

The table lists this clone with a few counts. The J gene is TRBJ1-1, the V gene TRBV5-1; 9 bases are shared with TRBD1. V dropped 4 bases and J dropped 6; count of bases not matched to a gene: 10. This CDR3 has 15 amino acids. Germline V CDR1 and CDR2: SGHRS, YFSETQ. In DNA, the CDR3 is TGCGCCAGCAGCGGGGGGACAGGGACGAGCCCTGAAGCTTTCTTT. Translated: CASSGGTGTSPEAFF.

The chain uses TRBV2 and TRBJ1-5, with TRBD1 as a possible D gene (5 bases). CDR1 is SNHLY, CDR2 FYNNEI, per germline. This CDR3 has 15 residues. V gave up 2 bases and J gave up 1 base, with 9 bases separating them. The CDR3 loop reads CASSEWGGSNQPQHF. The CDR3 DNA sequence: TGTGCCAGCAGTGAATGGGGCGGGAGCAATCAGCCCCAGCATTTT. Based on the CDR3 plus reference TRBV2 and TRBJ1-5, the full variable domain is EPEVTQTPSHQVTQMGQEVILRCVPISNHLYFYWYRQILGQKVEFLVSFYNNEISEKSEIFDDQFSVERPDGSNFTLKIRSTKLEDSAMYFCASSEWGGSNQPQHFGDGTRLSIL.

CDR3 DNA: TGTGCCAGCAGTGACTCGGCCGATAATTCACCCCTCCACTTT. It codes for CASSDSADNSPLHF. The chain joins TRBV6-4 to TRBJ1-6; unclear D gene. The CDR3 totals 14 residues. The V end lost 0 bases, the J end lost 5 bases, and 5 bases lay between the germline ends. The V gene's germline CDR1 is MRHNA and CDR2 SNTAGT.